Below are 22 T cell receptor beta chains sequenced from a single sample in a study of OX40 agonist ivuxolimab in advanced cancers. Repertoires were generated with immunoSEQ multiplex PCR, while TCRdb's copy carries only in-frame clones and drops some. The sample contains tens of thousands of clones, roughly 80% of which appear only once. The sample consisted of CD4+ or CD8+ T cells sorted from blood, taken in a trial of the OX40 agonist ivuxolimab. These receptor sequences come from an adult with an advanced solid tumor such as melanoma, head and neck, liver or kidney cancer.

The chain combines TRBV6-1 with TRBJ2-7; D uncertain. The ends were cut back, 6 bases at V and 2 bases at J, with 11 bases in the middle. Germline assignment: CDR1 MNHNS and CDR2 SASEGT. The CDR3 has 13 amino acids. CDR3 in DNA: TGTGCCAGCAGCCCATCGTCCGCCTACGAGCAGTACTTC. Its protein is CASSPSSAYEQYF.

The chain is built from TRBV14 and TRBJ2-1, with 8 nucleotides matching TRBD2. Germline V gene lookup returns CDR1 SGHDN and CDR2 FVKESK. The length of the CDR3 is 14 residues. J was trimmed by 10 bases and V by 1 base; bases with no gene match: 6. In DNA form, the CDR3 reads TGTGCCAGCAGCCAAGCCGGACTAGCTAGCGAGCAGTTCTTC. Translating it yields CASSQAGLASEQFF. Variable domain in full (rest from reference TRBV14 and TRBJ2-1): EAGVTQFPSHSVIEKGQTVTLRCDPISGHDNLYWYRRVMGKEIKFLLHFVKESKQDESGMPNNRFLAERTGGTYSTLKVQPAELEDSGVYFCASSQAGLASEQFFGPGTRLTVL.

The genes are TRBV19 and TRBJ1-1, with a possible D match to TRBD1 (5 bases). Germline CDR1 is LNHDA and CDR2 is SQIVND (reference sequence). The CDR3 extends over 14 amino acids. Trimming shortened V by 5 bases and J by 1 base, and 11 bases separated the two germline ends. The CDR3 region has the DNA TGTGCCAGTAGTGGGGACGGTCCGAACACTGAAGCTTTCTTT. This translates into CASSGDGPNTEAFF.

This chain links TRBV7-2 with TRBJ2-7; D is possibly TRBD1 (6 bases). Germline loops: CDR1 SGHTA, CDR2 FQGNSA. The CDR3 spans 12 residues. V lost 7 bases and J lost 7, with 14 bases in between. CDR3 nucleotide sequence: TGTGCCAGCAACAGGGAAGTGGGGGAGCAGTACTTC. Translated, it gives CASNREVGEQYF.

CDR3 amino acids: CATSRRQGWDTEAFF. The CDR3 nucleotides are TGTGCCACCAGCAGACGACAGGGATGGGACACTGAAGCTTTCTTT. The rearrangement joins TRBV15 to TRBJ1-1, with 7 bases identical to TRBD1. The CDR3 spans 15 residues. J gave up 3 bases and V 2 bases, and 6 bases lay outside the gene matches. CDR1 LNHNV and CDR2 YYDKDF come from the germline V gene (reference sequence).

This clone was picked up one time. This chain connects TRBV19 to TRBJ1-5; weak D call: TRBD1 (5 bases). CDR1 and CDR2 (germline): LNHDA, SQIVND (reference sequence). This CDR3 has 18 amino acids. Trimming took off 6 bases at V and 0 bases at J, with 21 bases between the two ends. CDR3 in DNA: TGTGCCAGTAGCCTACCTCGACAGAGAAAATATAGCAATCAGCCCCAGCATTTT. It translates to CASSLPRQRKYSNQPQHF.

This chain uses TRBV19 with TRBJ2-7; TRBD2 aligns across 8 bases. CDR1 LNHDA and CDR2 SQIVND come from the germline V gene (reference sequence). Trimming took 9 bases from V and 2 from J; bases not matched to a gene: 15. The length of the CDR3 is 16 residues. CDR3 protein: CARRPGLEVPAYEQYF. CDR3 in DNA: TGTGCCAGAAGACCGGGACTAGAGGTTCCCGCCTACGAGCAGTACTTC.

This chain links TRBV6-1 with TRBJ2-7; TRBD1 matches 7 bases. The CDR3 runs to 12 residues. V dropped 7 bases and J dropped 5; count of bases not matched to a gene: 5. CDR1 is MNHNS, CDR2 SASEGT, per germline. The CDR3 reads CASKLDRDEQYF. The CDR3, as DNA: TGTGCCAGCAAACTCGACAGGGACGAGCAGTACTTC.

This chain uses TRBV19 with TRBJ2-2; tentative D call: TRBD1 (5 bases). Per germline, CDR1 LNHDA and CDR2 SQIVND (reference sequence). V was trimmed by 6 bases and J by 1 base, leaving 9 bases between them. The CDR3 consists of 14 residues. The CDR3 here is CASRATGNTGELFF. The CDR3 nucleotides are TGTGCCAGTAGGGCTACAGGGAACACCGGGGAGCTGTTTTTT.

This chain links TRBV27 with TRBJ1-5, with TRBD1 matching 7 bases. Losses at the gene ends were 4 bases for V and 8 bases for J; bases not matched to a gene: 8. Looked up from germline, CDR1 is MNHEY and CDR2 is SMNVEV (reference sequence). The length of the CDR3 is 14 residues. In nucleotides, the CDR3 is TGTGCCAGCAGTTCCCGACAGGGAGAAGAGCCCCAGCATTTT. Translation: CASSSRQGEEPQHF.

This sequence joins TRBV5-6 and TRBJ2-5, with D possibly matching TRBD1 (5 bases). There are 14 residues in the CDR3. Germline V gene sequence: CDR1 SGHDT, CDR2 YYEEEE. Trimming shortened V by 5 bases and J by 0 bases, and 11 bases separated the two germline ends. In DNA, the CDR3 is TGTGCCAGCAGTACAGGCATTAACCAAGAGACCCAGTACTTC. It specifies CASSTGINQETQYF.

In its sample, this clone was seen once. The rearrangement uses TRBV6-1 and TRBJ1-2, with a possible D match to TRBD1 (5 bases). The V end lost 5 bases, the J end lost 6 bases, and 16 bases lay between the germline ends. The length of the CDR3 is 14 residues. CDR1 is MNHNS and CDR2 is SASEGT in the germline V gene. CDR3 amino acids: CASSTGDGTDGYTF. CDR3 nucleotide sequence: TGTGCCAGCAGTACCGGGGACGGGACTGATGGCTACACCTTC.

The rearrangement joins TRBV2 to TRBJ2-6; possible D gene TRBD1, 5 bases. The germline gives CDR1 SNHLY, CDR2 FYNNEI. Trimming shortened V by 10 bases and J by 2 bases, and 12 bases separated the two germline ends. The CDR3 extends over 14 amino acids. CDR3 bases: TGTGCCACCCAAGGGGTGGCTGGGGCCAACGTCCTGACTTTC. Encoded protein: CATQGVAGANVLTF.

In DNA form, the CDR3 reads TGTGCCAGCAGCTTTAGGGCAGGGGGCTTCAATCAGCCCCAGCATTTT. Residues: CASSFRAGGFNQPQHF. This chain connects TRBV5-6 to TRBJ1-5; the match to TRBD1 covers 8 bases. V gave up 2 bases and J gave up 3 bases; unmatched junction bases: 7. Germline V gives CDR1 SGHDT, CDR2 YYEEEE. The CDR3 covers 16 residues.

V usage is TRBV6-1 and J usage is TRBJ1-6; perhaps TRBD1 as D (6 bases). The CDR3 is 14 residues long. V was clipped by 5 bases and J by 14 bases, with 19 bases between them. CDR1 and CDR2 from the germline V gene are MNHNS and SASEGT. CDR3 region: CASSSGAGGGTLHF. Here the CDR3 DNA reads TGTGCCAGCAGTTCCGGCGCCGGAGGGGGGACCCTCCACTTT.

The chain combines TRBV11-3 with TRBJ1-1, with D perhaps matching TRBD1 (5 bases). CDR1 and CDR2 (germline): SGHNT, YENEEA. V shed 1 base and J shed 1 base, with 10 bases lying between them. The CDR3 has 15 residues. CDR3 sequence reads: CASSLGGTENTEAFF. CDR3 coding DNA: TGTGCCAGCAGCTTAGGAGGGACCGAGAACACTGAAGCTTTCTTT.

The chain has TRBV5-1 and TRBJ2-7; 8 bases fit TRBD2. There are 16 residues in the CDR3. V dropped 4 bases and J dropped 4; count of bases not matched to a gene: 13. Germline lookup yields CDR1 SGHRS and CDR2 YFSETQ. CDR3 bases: TGCGCCAGCAGCCCGAGGACGGGGGGGCTTGGGTACGAGCAGTACTTC. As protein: CASSPRTGGLGYEQYF.

In DNA, the CDR3 is TGTGCCAGCAGCACAACCCGACAGGGTGGCTACACCTTC. Its translation is CASSTTRQGGYTF. The J gene is TRBJ1-2, the V gene TRBV6-4; 7 positions match TRBD1. From germline, CDR1 is MRHNA and CDR2 SNTAGT. The CDR3 sequence is 13 residues long. The V gene end was trimmed by 6 bases and the J gene end by 7 bases; junction bases not matched to a gene: 8.

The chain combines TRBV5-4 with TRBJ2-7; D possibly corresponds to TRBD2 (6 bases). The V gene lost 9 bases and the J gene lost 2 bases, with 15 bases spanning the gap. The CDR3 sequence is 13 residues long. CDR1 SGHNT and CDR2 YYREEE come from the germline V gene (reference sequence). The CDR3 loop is CATSRDSPYEQYF. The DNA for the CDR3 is TGTGCCACCTCCCGGGACTCGCCCTACGAGCAGTACTTC.

CDR3 nucleotide sequence: TGTGCCATCAGCTCGGGGGGCGGGGAGACCCAGTACTTC. This codes for CAISSGGGETQYF. This chain uses TRBV10-3 with TRBJ2-5; D might be TRBD2 (7 bases). Between the trimmed V and J ends, which lost 6 bases and 5 bases, there was a span of 13 bases. The V gene's germline CDR1 is ENHRY and CDR2 SYGVKD. The length of the CDR3 is 13 residues.

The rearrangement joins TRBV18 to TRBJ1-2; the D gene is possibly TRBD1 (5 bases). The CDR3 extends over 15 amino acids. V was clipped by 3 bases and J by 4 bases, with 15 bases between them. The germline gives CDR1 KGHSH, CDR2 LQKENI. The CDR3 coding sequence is TGTGCCAGCTCACCTGGAGCGGGGGTCGGCTATGGCTACACCTTC. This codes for CASSPGAGVGYGYTF.

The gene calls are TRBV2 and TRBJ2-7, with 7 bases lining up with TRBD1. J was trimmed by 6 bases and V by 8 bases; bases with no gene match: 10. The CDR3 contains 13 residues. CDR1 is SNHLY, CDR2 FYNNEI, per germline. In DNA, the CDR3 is TGTGCCAGCGTTAACCAAGACAGGGCCGAGCAGTACTTC. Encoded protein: CASVNQDRAEQYF.